This T cell receptor (beta chain) was observed in a study of shared clonotypes between healthy human individuals. Several immunoSEQ 96-well plates shared each subset's DNA, each plate a replicate. The method was immunoSEQ multiplex PCR; TCRdb's version includes in-frame clones alone and lacks a portion of them. The table lists around 430,000 clones, roughly 80% of them singletons. Trimming at V came to 5 bases and at J to 5 bases, leaving 10 bases not matched to a gene. Germline V CDR1 and CDR2: SGHVS, FQNEAQ. CDR3 length equals 16 residues. The sample consisted of PBMCs. The TCR sequence derives from a woman between 35 and 50 years old in good health. Some clones in this sample may be carry-over from other donors' samples. The chain recombines TRBV7-8 with TRBJ1-5; 9 nucleotides line up with TRBD1. The CDR3 is CASSRLGQGADQPQHF. CDR3 bases: TGTGCCAGCAGCCGCCTGGGACAGGGCGCGGATCAGCCCCAGCATTTT.